One sample yielded the 32 T cell receptor beta chains listed below, sequenced in a study of cytomegalovirus exposure and HLA in healthy donors. Vbeta (60) and Jbeta (13) primers were used in the PCR. This table comes from immunoSEQ multiplex PCR, and its TCRdb copy is limited to in-frame clones, with some not included. The table shows more than 95,000 clones, with approximately 81% occurring only once. The source material was PBMCs. The receptors derive from a man aged 30-40 years in good health and CMV-seronegative.

This CDR3 reads CSVQRGTEAFF. The CDR3 DNA reads TGCAGCGTACAACGGGGCACTGAAGCTTTCTTT. The V call is TRBV29-1, the J call TRBJ1-1; D not certain. Germline loops: CDR1 SQVTM, CDR2 ANQGSEA. This CDR3 spans 11 amino acids. Trimming pared 6 bases from V and 4 bases from J, leaving 9 bases between.

The chain uses TRBV28 and TRBJ2-7, with D hard to call. The ends were cut back, 3 bases at V and 0 bases at J, with 9 bases in the middle. The CDR3 contains 14 residues. Germline assignment: CDR1 MDHEN and CDR2 SYDVKM. CDR3 in DNA: TGTGCCAGCAGTTTTATCTCTAGCTCCTACGAGCAGTACTTC. Residues: CASSFISSSYEQYF.

The chain links TRBV6-5 to TRBJ2-5; 8 nucleotides align to TRBD2. The DNA matches TRBJ2-7 better at its end, which makes the J call doubtful. Germline lookup yields CDR1 MNHEY and CDR2 SVGAGI. This CDR3 is built from 15 residues. This CDR3 reads CASSYWASGSYEQYF. The CDR3 nucleotides read TGTGCCAGCAGTTACTGGGCTAGCGGGTCCTACGAGCAGTACTTC.

The chain couples TRBV4-3 to TRBJ1-2; D is unresolved. CDR1 is LGHNA and CDR2 is YSLEER in the germline V gene. V was trimmed by 1 base and J by 5 bases, leaving 11 bases between them. CDR3 length equals 14 residues. CDR3 amino acids: CASSQGREYYGYTF. As DNA, the CDR3 is TGCGCCAGCAGCCAAGGTCGGGAGTATTATGGCTACACCTTC.

As to this clone: This same CDR3 is encoded by further DNA sequences in the sample. CDR3 nucleotide sequence: TGTGCCAGCAGCTTACGGTTAGGGGGCACAGATACGCAGTATTTT. Amino acids: CASSLRLGGTDTQYF. V gene TRBV13 combines with J gene TRBJ2-3; possible D gene TRBD1, 5 bases. CDR3 length equals 15 residues. V was pared by 2 bases and J by 1 base, with 10 bases between. Germline V CDR1 and CDR2: PRHDT, FYEKMQ (reference sequence).

V and J are TRBV5-8 and TRBJ2-2; 8 bases fit TRBD1. The V segment lost 2 bases and the J segment 4 bases; nucleotides outside the gene matches: 13. Germline lookup yields CDR1 SGHTS and CDR2 YDEGEE. The CDR3 has 18 residues. The CDR3 DNA reads TGTGCCAGCAGCTTTCAGGGGCAGGGGGCGCTTATCACCGGGGAGCTGTTTTTT. Translating gives CASSFQGQGALITGELFF.

This chain links TRBV11-2 with TRBJ2-7, with 8 bases lining up with TRBD1. This CDR3 comprises 13 residues. The germline gives CDR1 SGHAT, CDR2 FQNNGV. Losses at the gene ends were 4 bases for V and 5 bases for J; bases not matched to a gene: 4. In DNA form, the CDR3 reads TGTGCCAGCAGCTCAGGGGGCCCCAACGAGCAGTACTTC. Its protein product is CASSSGGPNEQYF. The full variable domain, with the rest looked up from reference TRBV11-2 and TRBJ2-7, is EAGVAQSPRYKIIEKRQSVAFWCNPISGHATLYWYQQILGQGPKLLIQFQNNGVVDDSQLPKDRFSAERLKGVDSTLKIQPAKLEDSAVYLCASSSGGPNEQYFGPGTRLTVT.

This sequence joins TRBV15 and TRBJ1-4, with TRBD1 identical over 7 bases. CDR1 LNHNV and CDR2 YYDKDF come from the germline V gene (reference sequence). This CDR3 region has 13 residues. The V and J ends lost 8 bases and 4 bases, in that order; junction bases with no gene match: 4. CDR3 in DNA: TGTGCCACCCGGGACAGCATTAATGAAAAACTGTTTTTT. It is translated as CATRDSINEKLFF.

V and J are TRBV19 and TRBJ2-7; TRBD2 matches at 8 bases. The J segment lost 4 bases and the V segment lost 1 base, leaving 3 bases of the junction unmatched. Germline CDR1 LNHDA, CDR2 SQIVND (reference sequence). This CDR3 region has 14 residues. CDR3 residues: CASSIAGGPYEQYF. The CDR3 DNA sequence: TGTGCCAGTAGTATAGCGGGAGGGCCATACGAGCAGTACTTC.

The chain carries TRBV5-1 and TRBJ2-3, with D perhaps TRBD1 (6 bases). Trimming left V 3 bases short and J 2 bases short, with 25 bases between. The germline V gene encodes CDR1 SGHRS and CDR2 YFSETQ. This CDR3 has 19 residues. The CDR3 loop is CASSSQQFSGGGVTDTQYF. The CDR3 nucleotides read TGCGCCAGCAGCTCCCAACAGTTCAGCGGTGGGGGCGTCACAGATACGCAGTATTTT.

This clone has a handful of counts. This chain links TRBV18 with TRBJ1-5; no clear D. From germline, CDR1 is KGHSH and CDR2 LQKENI. Deletions cut 3 bases from V and 0 bases from J, with 9 bases between. The CDR3 extends over 15 amino acids. The CDR3, as DNA: TGTGCCAGCTCACCGAACAGTAATAGCAATCAGCCCCAGCATTTT. Translated, it gives CASSPNSNSNQPQHF.

V gene TRBV7-2 combines with J gene TRBJ1-3; D is ambiguous. Per the germline V gene, CDR1 is SGHTA and CDR2 is FQGNSA. This CDR3 is built from 17 residues. The V and J ends lost 5 bases and 0 bases respectively, with 17 bases between them. The CDR3 DNA reads as TGTGCCAGCAGCCTAGAGGCAGCGATATACTCTGGAAACACCATATATTTT. It specifies CASSLEAAIYSGNTIYF. Full variable domain (missing parts from reference TRBV7-2 and TRBJ1-3): GAGVSQSPSNKVTEKGKDVELRCDPISGHTALYWYRQSLGQGLEFLIYFQGNSAPDKSGLPSDRFSAERTGGSVSTLTIQRTQQEDSAVYLCASSLEAAIYSGNTIYFGEGSWLTVV.

The chain carries TRBV7-9 and TRBJ1-1; a possible D gene is TRBD1 (5 bases). From germline, CDR1 is SEHNR and CDR2 FQNEAQ (reference sequence). This CDR3 has 15 residues. V was clipped by 7 bases and J by 0 bases, with 15 bases between them. The CDR3 bases are TGTGCCAGCAAGCGGCGGGGGACCATGAACACTGAAGCTTTCTTT. As protein: CASKRRGTMNTEAFF.

The chain joins TRBV14 to TRBJ1-1, with D possibly matching TRBD1 (6 bases). The germline V gene encodes CDR1 SGHDN and CDR2 FVKESK. V was cut by 1 base and J by 1 base, with 10 bases left in between. The CDR3 length is 15 residues. The CDR3 spells CASSQGLTGNTEAFF. DNA of the CDR3: TGTGCCAGCAGCCAAGGACTGACAGGGAACACTGAAGCTTTCTTT.

This chain links TRBV11-2 with TRBJ2-7, with a tentative D call TRBD2 (6 bases). The CDR3 sequence is 16 residues long. Germline CDR1 SGHAT, CDR2 FQNNGV. The V gene lost 0 bases and the J gene lost 2 bases, with 14 bases spanning the gap. Here the CDR3 reads CASSLEGGISTYEQYF. CDR3 DNA sequence: TGTGCCAGCAGCTTAGAGGGCGGGATCTCGACCTACGAGCAGTACTTC.

This chain connects TRBV7-8 to TRBJ2-1; 9 bases match TRBD2. J was trimmed by 3 bases and V by 6 bases; bases with no gene match: 3. Germline CDR1 SGHVS, CDR2 FQNEAQ. This CDR3 contains 14 residues. CDR3 nucleotides: TGTGCCAGCAGAAGCGGGGGGATCTACAATGAGCAGTTCTTC. Translated, it gives CASRSGGIYNEQFF.

The genes are TRBV28 and TRBJ1-1, with D perhaps matching TRBD1 (5 bases). The CDR3 length is 13 residues. The germline CDR1 and CDR2 sequences are MDHEN and SYDVKM. Trimming shortened V by 4 bases and J by 4 bases, and 10 bases separated the two germline ends. The CDR3 sequence is CASSWGGVTEAFF. The CDR3 bases are TGTGCCAGCAGTTGGGGGGGAGTCACTGAAGCTTTCTTT.

The CDR3 nucleotides are TGTGCCAGCAGCCGTCGACTGGGACACGAATCCTACGAGCAGTACTTC. Its translation: CASSRRLGHESYEQYF. The chain links TRBV7-8 to TRBJ2-7, with D perhaps TRBD1 (6 bases). CDR1 and CDR2 (germline): SGHVS, FQNEAQ. V was trimmed by 5 bases and J by 1 base, leaving 18 bases between them. This CDR3 is built from 16 residues.

The V and J genes are TRBV30 and TRBJ1-1; a possible D gene is TRBD1 (5 bases). This CDR3 spans 12 amino acids. CDR1 and CDR2 (germline): GTSNPN, SVGIG (reference sequence). Trimming cost V 0 bases and J 7 bases, with 9 bases left between them. The CDR3 reads CAWSVSQGEAFF. The CDR3 DNA reads as TGTGCCTGGAGTGTGTCCCAGGGTGAAGCTTTCTTT. The whole variable domain, filled in from reference TRBV30 and TRBJ1-1, reads SQTIHQWPATLVQPVGSPLSLECTVEGTSNPNLYWYRQAAGRGLQLLFYSVGIGQISSEVPQNLSASRPQDRQFILSSKKLLLSDSGFYLCAWSVSQGEAFFGQGTRLTVV.

The V and J genes are TRBV7-8 and TRBJ2-2, with TRBD2 as a possible D gene (6 bases). Trimming removed 11 bases at V and 0 bases at J, with 19 bases between. The CDR3 covers 16 residues. In germline, CDR1 is SGHVS, CDR2 FQNEAQ. This CDR3 is CALARGGTANTGELFF. The CDR3 DNA follows: TGTGCCTTGGCCCGCGGCGGGACCGCGAACACCGGGGAGCTGTTTTTT.

This chain joins TRBV6-5 and TRBJ1-6; D is uncertain. Germline loops: CDR1 MNHEY, CDR2 SVGAGI. V shed 0 bases and J shed 7 bases, with 10 bases lying between them. CDR3 size: 15 residues. CDR3 in amino acids: CASSYSGRENSPLHF. CDR3 DNA sequence: TGTGCCAGCAGTTACTCAGGGAGGGAGAATTCACCCCTCCACTTT.

The V call is TRBV19, the J call TRBJ2-1, with D perhaps TRBD2 (5 bases). V lost 3 bases and J 8 bases, leaving 11 bases between the germline ends. Germline CDR1 LNHDA, CDR2 SQIVND (reference sequence). The CDR3 length is 13 residues. CDR3 sequence (DNA): TGTGCCAGTAGTATTGGACTCGTGTATGAGCAGTTCTTC. Translated, it gives CASSIGLVYEQFF.

V is TRBV2 and J is TRBJ1-4; D unresolved. Looked up from germline, CDR1 is SNHLY and CDR2 is FYNNEI. V was cut by 0 bases and J by 0 bases, with 11 bases left in between. The CDR3 sequence is 17 residues long. CDR3 protein: CASSEAALRATNEKLFF. The CDR3 coding sequence is TGTGCCAGCAGTGAAGCGGCGCTTCGGGCAACTAATGAAAAACTGTTTTTT. The whole variable domain, filled in from reference TRBV2 and TRBJ1-4, reads EPEVTQTPSHQVTQMGQEVILRCVPISNHLYFYWYRQILGQKVEFLVSFYNNEISEKSEIFDDQFSVERPDGSNFTLKIRSTKLEDSAMYFCASSEAALRATNEKLFFGSGTQLSVL.

The J gene is TRBJ2-5, the V gene TRBV6-5, with a tentative D call TRBD1 (5 bases). Trimming stripped 6 bases from V and 2 bases from J, with 16 bases between. Per germline, CDR1 MNHEY and CDR2 SVGAGI. The CDR3 is 15 amino acids. The CDR3 spells CASRRRQGGQETQYF. The CDR3 bases are TGTGCCAGCAGGAGGCGGCAGGGTGGGCAAGAGACCCAGTACTTC.

This clone was seen just once. The chain is built from TRBV4-2 and TRBJ2-3; 11 bases map to TRBD2. CDR3 length equals 18 residues. V trimming: 0 bases; J trimming: 2 bases; junction bases outside the gene matches: 7. Germline V gene data show CDR1 as LGHNA and CDR2 as YNFKEQ. In DNA form, the CDR3 reads TGTGCCAGCAGCCAAGACCTCCTAGCGGGGGGCCACACAGATACGCAGTATTTT. This sequence encodes CASSQDLLAGGHTDTQYF.

CDR3 loop: CASSPTGQGNQPQHF. The CDR3 coding sequence is TGTGCCAGCTCACCGACAGGGCAGGGCAATCAGCCCCAGCATTTT. The rearrangement joins TRBV18 to TRBJ1-5; TRBD1 matches 7 bases. The germline V gene encodes CDR1 KGHSH and CDR2 LQKENI. V lost 3 bases, J lost 2 bases, and 4 bases stayed unmatched. The CDR3 spans 15 residues. The variable domain in full, completed from reference TRBV18 and TRBJ1-5, reads NAGVMQNPRHLVRRRGQEARLRCSPMKGHSHVYWYRQLPEEGLKFMVYLQKENIIDESGMPKERFSAEFPKEGPSILRIQQVVRGDSAAYFCASSPTGQGNQPQHFGDGTRLSIL.

The chain has TRBV4-1 and TRBJ2-1; maybe TRBD1 (6 bases). The CDR3 has 13 amino acids. V dropped 4 bases and J dropped 6 bases, with 10 bases sitting between them. Germline loops: CDR1 MGHRA, CDR2 YSYEKL. CDR3 in DNA: TGCGCCAGCAGCCCCCCCAGGGGCAATGAGCAGTTCTTC. Translation gives CASSPPRGNEQFF.

The V and J genes are TRBV4-1 and TRBJ2-5; TRBD1 might be the D (5 bases). The CDR3 sequence is 16 residues long. Germline V CDR1 and CDR2: MGHRA, YSYEKL. Between the trimmed V and J ends, which lost 4 bases and 5 bases, there was a span of 20 bases. The CDR3 is CASSPGGTGKLETQYF. CDR3 nucleotide sequence: TGCGCCAGCAGCCCAGGTGGTACAGGTAAACTGGAGACCCAGTACTTC.

The chain has TRBV6-4 and TRBJ2-2, with D unresolved. The CDR3 extends over 14 amino acids. The germline gives CDR1 MRHNA, CDR2 SNTAGT. V shed 6 bases and J shed 8 bases, with 16 bases lying between them. The CDR3 is CASRAGPLWGELFF. As DNA, the CDR3 is TGTGCCAGCAGGGCAGGCCCTCTATGGGGGGAGCTGTTTTTT.

In DNA form, the CDR3 reads TGTGCCAGCAGAGGCCCTGACAGGAAATCCGTATATGGCTACACCTTC. Amino acids: CASRGPDRKSVYGYTF. The chain couples TRBV2 to TRBJ1-2, with D perhaps matching TRBD1 (6 bases). With 6 bases removed from V and 5 bases from J, the gap between germline ends came to 22 bases. CDR1 and CDR2 (germline): SNHLY, FYNNEI. CDR3 size: 16 residues.

This clone was seen only once. The chain is built from TRBV7-9 and TRBJ1-1; 8 bases agree with TRBD1. V trimming: 5 bases; J trimming: 1 base; junction bases outside the gene matches: 9. Germline assignment: CDR1 SEHNR and CDR2 FQNEAQ (reference sequence). This CDR3 is 16 amino acids long. The CDR3 coding sequence is TGTGCCAGCAGCGCAGGGACAGGACAAAAGAACACTGAAGCTTTCTTT. As protein: CASSAGTGQKNTEAFF.

The chain carries TRBV5-4 and TRBJ2-2; a possible D gene is TRBD1 (5 bases). Per the germline V gene, CDR1 is SGHNT and CDR2 is YYREEE (reference sequence). V lost 4 bases, J lost 4 bases, and 14 bases lay in between. The CDR3 totals 15 residues. CDR3 residues: CASSRLQGTTGELFF. DNA for the CDR3: TGTGCCAGCAGCCGTTTGCAGGGTACCACCGGGGAGCTGTTTTTT.